This T cell receptor beta chain was profiled in a study of response to subunit inactivated influenza vaccine. Concerning this clonotype itself: Its antigen is not known.

This CDR3 region has 13 residues. The germline V gene has CDR1 LGHDT and CDR2 YNNKEL (reference sequence). V shed 4 bases, J shed 8 bases, and the junction held 7 bases outside the gene matches. TCRdb analysed the RT-PCR reads with MiXCR anew, one entry per CDR3 protein. The sample carries about 310,000 distinct CDR3 sequences, 22% recorded once. General study results and limits: The authors put forward the suggestion that each seasonal influenza vaccination may bring in only a limited number of new T cells.

Sequencing used PBMCs from blood, obtained less than 22 months after vaccination. The source is a man in his fifties or sixties who received an inactivated influenza vaccine. The chain has TRBV3-1 and TRBJ1-2; TRBD1 aligns across 7 bases. This CDR3 is CASSPRQGEGYTF. The CDR3 coding sequence is TGTGCCAGCAGCCCCCGACAGGGCGAAGGCTACACCTTC.